This T cell receptor (beta chain) was identified in a study of Ad26.COV2.S vaccination and SARS-CoV-2 variants (dated by TCRdb to about 2021). In terms of the full investigation: TCRbeta repertoire sequencing served as the tool for gauging how specific and how broad the SARS-CoV-2-reactive T cell receptors were following Ad26.COV2.S vaccination. The TCR-sequenced set comprised around 30 samples: about 19 Ad26.COV2.S vaccine recipients, 5 placebo recipients and 8 SARS-CoV-2 convalescent individuals.

Read against the paper, the sample's time point label means: individuals recovered from natural SARS-CoV-2 infection. General findings and caveats noted by the study authors: Comparable non-spike TCR breadth was observed between vaccine and placebo recipients, consistent with only spike being contained in the vaccine. After vaccination, substantial breadth of spike-specific CD8+ and CD4+ T cell responses was reported. Compared with placebo recipients, Ad26.COV2.S recipients showed higher spike-specific TCR breadth (P = 0.0014). The authors noted that total T cell responses may have been underestimated by the TCR breadth and depth analyses.

The immunoSEQ Assay was the method used to sequence TCRbeta CDR3 regions. After extraction, genomic DNA underwent amplification by bias-controlled multiplex PCR, followed by high-throughput sequencing. For the original study's pipeline: Collapsing and filtering of sequences were performed to quantify the absolute abundance of each unique TCRbeta CDR3 region. T cell fraction was estimated by normalizing TCRbeta template counts to usable DNA, with usable DNA measured through amplification of reference genes found in all nucleated cells. Repertoire TCRs were annotated as SARS-CoV-2-specific when V gene, CDR3 amino acid sequence and J gene were exactly matched to a known reactive TCR set. The reference SARS-CoV-2 TCR set was obtained from MIRA and was filtered for enrichment in COVID-19-positive ImmuneCODE repertoires, whereby public or cross-reactive TCRs were removed. Based on the MIRA antigens, annotated TCRs were further analysed at the level of specific ORF or position within ORF. Breadth was defined as the number of annotated unique rearrangements divided by the total number of unique productive rearrangements, and depth was defined as the summed frequency of the annotated unique rearrangements. Group comparisons of TCR breadth used two-sided Wilcoxon rank-sum tests. TCRdb mirrors the immuneACCESS table, restricted to in-frame sequences. Some clones are absent from its copies; in checked studies, under half trace to an unresolved V gene, and the reason for the others is unknown. That table supplies the V and J calls and clone size; D and trimming were determined from the DNA. The sample table records approximately 140,000 clones; 86% of these occur just once. The ten biggest clones cover around 5% of the sample.

Including cysteine and phenylalanine, the CDR3 has 13 amino acids. The read is trimmed to its CDR3 DNA, 39 bases read in frame from base 1. Via the germline V gene, CDR1 is SGHVS and CDR2 FQNEAQ. Trimming removed 5 bases from V and 3 bases from J, leaving 10 bases between the germline ends. On this clone: Which antigen it targets is not known. No much larger clonotype is one base removed from it; base qualities were not supplied.

The sequencing used peripheral blood, collected after recovery from COVID-19. In this chain, TRBV7-8 is recombined with TRBJ1-1; the D gene identity is not certain. This clonotype was sampled from a human donor who had recovered from COVID-19. The CDR3 loop reads CASSRPPHTEAFF. The DNA reads TGTGCCAGCAGCCGACCCCCCCACACTGAAGCTTTCTTT.